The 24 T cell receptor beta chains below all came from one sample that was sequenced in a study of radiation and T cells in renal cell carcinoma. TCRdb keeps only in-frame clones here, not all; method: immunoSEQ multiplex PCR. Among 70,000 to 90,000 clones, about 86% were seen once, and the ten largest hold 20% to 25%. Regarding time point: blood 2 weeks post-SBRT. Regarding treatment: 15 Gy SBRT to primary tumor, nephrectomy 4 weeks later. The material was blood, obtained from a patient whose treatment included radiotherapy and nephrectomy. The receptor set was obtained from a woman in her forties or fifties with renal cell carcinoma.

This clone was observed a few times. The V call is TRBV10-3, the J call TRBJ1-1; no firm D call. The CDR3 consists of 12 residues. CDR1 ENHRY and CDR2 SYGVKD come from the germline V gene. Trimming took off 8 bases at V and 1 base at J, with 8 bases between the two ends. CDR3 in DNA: TGTGCCATCCGGGGTCCGAACACTGAAGCTTTCTTT. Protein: CAIRGPNTEAFF.

CDR3 nucleotide sequence: TGTGCCAGCTCACCAGGACTAGCTAGTACCGGGGAGCTGTTTTTT. It specifies CASSPGLASTGELFF. V gene TRBV18 combines with J gene TRBJ2-2; 8 bases agree with TRBD2. CDR3 length: 15 residues. J was trimmed by 5 bases and V by 2 bases; bases with no gene match: 4. Germline CDR1 KGHSH, CDR2 LQKENI.

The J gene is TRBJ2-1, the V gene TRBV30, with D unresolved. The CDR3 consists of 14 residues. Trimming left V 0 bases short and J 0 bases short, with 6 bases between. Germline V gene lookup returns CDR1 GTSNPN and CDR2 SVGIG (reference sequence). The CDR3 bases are TGTGCCTGGAGTGTTAGTTCCTCCTACAATGAGCAGTTCTTC. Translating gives CAWSVSSSYNEQFF. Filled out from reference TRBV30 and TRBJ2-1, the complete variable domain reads SQTIHQWPATLVQPVGSPLSLECTVEGTSNPNLYWYRQAAGRGLQLLFYSVGIGQISSEVPQNLSASRPQDRQFILSSKKLLLSDSGFYLCAWSVSSSYNEQFFGPGTRLTVL.

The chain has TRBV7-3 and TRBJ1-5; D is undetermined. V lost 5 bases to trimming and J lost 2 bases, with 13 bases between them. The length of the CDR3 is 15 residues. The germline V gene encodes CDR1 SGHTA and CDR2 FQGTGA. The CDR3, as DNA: TGTGCCAGCAGCCCAAATGGGGAGGGCAATCAGCCCCAGCATTTT. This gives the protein CASSPNGEGNQPQHF.

The CDR3 coding sequence is TGTGCCAGCAGCTTGGTGGGGGGAGATCGTGGCTACACCTTC. Its protein product is CASSLVGGDRGYTF. The chain combines TRBV5-4 with TRBJ1-2; TRBD1 might be the D (5 bases). Trimming pared 0 bases from V and 7 bases from J, leaving 13 bases between. Germline CDR1 reads SGHNT; CDR2 reads YYREEE (reference sequence). The CDR3 covers 14 residues.

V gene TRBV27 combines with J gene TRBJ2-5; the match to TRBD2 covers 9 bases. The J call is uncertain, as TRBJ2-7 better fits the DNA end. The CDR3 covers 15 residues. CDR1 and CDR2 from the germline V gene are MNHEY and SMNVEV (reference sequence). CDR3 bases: TGTGCCAGCAGTCCTCTAGCGGGGAGCTCCTACGAGCAGTACTTC. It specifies CASSPLAGSSYEQYF.

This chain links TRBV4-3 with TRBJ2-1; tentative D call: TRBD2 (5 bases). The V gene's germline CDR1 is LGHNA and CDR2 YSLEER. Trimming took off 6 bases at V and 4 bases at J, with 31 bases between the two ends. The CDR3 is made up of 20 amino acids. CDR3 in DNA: TGCGCCAGCAGTCAGCGGCGGGTCTCCCCGCTGAGGGTATCATACAATGAGCAGTTCTTC. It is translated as CASSQRRVSPLRVSYNEQFF.

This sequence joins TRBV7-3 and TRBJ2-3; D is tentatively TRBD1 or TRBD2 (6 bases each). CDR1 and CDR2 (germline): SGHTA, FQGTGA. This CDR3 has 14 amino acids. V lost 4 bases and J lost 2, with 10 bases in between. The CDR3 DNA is TGTGCCAGCAGCTCGGGGGCCCCCACAGATACGCAGTATTTT. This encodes CASSSGAPTDTQYF.

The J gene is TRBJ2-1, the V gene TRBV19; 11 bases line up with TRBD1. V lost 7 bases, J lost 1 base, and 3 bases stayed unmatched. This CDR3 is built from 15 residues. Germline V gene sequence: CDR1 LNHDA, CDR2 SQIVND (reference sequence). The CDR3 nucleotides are TGTGCCAGTAACCGGGACAGGGGGTCCTACAATGAGCAGTTCTTC. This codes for CASNRDRGSYNEQFF.

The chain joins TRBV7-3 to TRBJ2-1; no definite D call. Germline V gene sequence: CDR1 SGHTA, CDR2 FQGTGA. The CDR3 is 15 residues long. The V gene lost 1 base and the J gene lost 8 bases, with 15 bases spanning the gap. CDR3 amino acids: CASSLMVGSGYEQFF. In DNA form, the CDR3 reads TGTGCCAGCAGCTTAATGGTGGGTTCGGGCTATGAGCAGTTCTTC.

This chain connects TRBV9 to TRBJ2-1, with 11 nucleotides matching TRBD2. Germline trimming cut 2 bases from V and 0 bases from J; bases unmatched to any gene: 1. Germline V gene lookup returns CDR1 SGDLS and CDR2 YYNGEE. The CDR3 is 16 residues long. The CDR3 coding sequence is TGTGCCAGCAGCGTTACTAGCGGGAGCTCCTACAATGAGCAGTTCTTC. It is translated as CASSVTSGSSYNEQFF. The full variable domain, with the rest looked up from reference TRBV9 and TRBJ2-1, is DSGVTQTPKHLITATGQRVTLRCSPRSGDLSVYWYQQSLDQGLQFLIQYYNGEERAKGNILERFSAQQFPDLHSELNLSSLELGDSALYFCASSVTSGSSYNEQFFGPGTRLTVL.

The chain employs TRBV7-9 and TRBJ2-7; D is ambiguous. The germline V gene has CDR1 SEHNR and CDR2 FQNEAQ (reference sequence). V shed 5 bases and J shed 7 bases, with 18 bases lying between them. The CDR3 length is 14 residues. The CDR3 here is CASSPSGVAEEQYF. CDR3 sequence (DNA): TGTGCCAGCAGCCCTTCCGGAGTGGCGGAGGAGCAGTACTTC.

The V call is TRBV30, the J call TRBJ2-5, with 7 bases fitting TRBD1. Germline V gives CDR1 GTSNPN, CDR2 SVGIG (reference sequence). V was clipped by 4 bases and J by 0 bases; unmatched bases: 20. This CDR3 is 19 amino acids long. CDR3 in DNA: TGTGCCTGGACTCCCAAGTTCACCGGGACAGACAAGTACCAAGAGACCCAGTACTTC. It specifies CAWTPKFTGTDKYQETQYF.

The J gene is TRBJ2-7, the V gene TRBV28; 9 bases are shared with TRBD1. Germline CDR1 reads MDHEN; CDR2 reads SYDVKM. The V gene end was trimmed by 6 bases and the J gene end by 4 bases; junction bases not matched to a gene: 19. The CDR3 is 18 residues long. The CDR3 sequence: CASSPTNPGTGNLYEQYF. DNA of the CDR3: TGTGCCAGCAGCCCTACTAACCCCGGGACAGGGAATTTGTACGAGCAGTACTTC.

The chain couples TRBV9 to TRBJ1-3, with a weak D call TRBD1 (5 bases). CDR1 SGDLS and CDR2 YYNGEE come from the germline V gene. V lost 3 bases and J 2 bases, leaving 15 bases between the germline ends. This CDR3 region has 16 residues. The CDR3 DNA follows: TGTGCCAGCAGCGCGGTACCGCAGACAGCTGGAAACACCATATATTTT. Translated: CASSAVPQTAGNTIYF.

The CDR3 DNA follows: TGTGCCAGCAGCCAAACTCAGGGAGCGGAGACCCAGTACTTC. Its translation is CASSQTQGAETQYF. J is TRBJ2-5 and V is TRBV6-6; D may match TRBD1 or TRBD2 (5 bases each). The CDR3 consists of 14 residues. The germline V and J ends were trimmed by 6 bases and 5 bases, with 16 bases remaining between them. Germline-derived CDR1 and CDR2 are MNHNY and SVGAGI (reference sequence).

The CDR3 sequence is CASSLDRAGTGELFF. Written as DNA, the CDR3 is TGCGCCAGCAGCCTCGACAGGGCGGGCACCGGGGAGCTGTTTTTT. The chain joins TRBV4-1 to TRBJ2-2, with 7 bases lining up with TRBD1. The CDR3 spans 15 residues. Germline lookup yields CDR1 MGHRA and CDR2 YSYEKL. The junction had 6 bases not matched to a gene; V was cut back by 4 bases and J by 4 bases.

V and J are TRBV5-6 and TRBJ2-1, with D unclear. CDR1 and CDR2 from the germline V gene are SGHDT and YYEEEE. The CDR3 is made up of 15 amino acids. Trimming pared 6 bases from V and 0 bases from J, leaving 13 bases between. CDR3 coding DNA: TGTGCCAGCATCCTTGGTCCTAGCTCCTACAATGAGCAGTTCTTC. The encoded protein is CASILGPSSYNEQFF.

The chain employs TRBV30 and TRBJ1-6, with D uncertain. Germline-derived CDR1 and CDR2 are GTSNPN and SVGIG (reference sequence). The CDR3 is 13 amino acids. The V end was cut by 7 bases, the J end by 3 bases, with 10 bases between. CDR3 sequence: CAFDLSYNSPLHF. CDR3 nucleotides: TGTGCCTTTGACTTGAGCTATAATTCACCCCTCCACTTT.

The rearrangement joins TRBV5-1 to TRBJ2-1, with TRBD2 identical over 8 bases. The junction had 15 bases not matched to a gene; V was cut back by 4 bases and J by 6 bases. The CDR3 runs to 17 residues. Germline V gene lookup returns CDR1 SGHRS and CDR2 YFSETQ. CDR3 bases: TGCGCCAGCAGCCAGCGTAGCAGCGGGAGTTTTGGCAATGAGCAGTTCTTC. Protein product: CASSQRSSGSFGNEQFF. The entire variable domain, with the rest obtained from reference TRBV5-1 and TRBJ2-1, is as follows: KAGVTQTPRYLIKTRGQQVTLSCSPISGHRSVSWYQQTPGQGLQFLFEYFSETQRNKGNFPGRFSGRQFSNSRSEMNVSTLELGDSALYLCASSQRSSGSFGNEQFFGPGTRLTVL.

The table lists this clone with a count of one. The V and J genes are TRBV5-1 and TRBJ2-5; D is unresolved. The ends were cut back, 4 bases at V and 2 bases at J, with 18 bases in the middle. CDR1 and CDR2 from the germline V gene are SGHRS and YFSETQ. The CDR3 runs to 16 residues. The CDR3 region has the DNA TGCGCCAGCAGCCTGGGGTCCCAGAGTCTGCAAGAGACCCAGTACTTC. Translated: CASSLGSQSLQETQYF.

The CDR3 is CASSLVPGAYEQYF. The CDR3 bases are TGTGCCAGCAGCTTGGTTCCGGGGGCCTACGAGCAGTACTTC. This chain joins TRBV11-2 and TRBJ2-7, with a weak D call TRBD2 (6 bases). Per germline, CDR1 SGHAT and CDR2 FQNNGV. V lost 3 bases and J 2 bases, leaving 11 bases between the germline ends. The CDR3 has 14 amino acids.

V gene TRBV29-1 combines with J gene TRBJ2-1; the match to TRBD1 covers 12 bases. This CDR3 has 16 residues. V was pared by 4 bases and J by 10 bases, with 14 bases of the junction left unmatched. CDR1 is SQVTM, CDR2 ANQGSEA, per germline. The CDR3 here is CSVVAYRDRGLGEQFF. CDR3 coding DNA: TGCAGCGTTGTGGCTTACCGGGACAGGGGGCTCGGGGAGCAGTTCTTC.

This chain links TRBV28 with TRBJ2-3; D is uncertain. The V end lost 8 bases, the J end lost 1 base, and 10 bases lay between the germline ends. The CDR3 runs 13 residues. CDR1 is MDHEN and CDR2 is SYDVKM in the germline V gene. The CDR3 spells CASLTFRTDTQYF. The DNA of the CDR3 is TGTGCCAGCCTTACCTTCCGCACAGATACGCAGTATTTT.